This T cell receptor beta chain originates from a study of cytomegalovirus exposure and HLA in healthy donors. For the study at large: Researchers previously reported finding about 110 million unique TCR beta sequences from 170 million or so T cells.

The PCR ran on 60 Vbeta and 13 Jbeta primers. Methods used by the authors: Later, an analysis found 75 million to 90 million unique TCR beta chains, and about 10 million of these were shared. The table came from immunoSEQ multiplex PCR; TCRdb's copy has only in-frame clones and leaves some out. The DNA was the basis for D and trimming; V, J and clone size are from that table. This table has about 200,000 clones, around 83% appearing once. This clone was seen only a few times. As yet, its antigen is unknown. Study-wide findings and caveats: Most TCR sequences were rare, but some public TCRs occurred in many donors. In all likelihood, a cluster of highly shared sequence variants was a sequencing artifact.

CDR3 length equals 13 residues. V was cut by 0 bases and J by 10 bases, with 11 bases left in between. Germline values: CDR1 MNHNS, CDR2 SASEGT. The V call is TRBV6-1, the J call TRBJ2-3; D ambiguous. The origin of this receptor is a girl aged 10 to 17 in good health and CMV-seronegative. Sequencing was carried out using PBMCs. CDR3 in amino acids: CASSEAPEPPQYF. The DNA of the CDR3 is TGTGCCAGCAGTGAAGCGCCAGAACCTCCGCAGTATTTT.